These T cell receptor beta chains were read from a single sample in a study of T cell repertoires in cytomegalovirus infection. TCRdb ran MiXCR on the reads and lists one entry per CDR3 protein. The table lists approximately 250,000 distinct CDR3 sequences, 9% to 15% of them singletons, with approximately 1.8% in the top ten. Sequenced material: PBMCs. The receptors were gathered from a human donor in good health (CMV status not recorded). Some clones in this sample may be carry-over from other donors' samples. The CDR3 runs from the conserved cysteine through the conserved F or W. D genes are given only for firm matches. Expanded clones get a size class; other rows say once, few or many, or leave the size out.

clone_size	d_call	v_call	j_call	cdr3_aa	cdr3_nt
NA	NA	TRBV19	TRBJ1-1	CASSETVGTEAFF	TGTGCCAGTAGTGAGACAGTAGGAACTGAAGCTTTCTTT
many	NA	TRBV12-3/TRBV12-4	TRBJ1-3	CASSPTSGNTIYF	TGTGCCAGCAGCCCTACCTCTGGAAACACCATATATTTT
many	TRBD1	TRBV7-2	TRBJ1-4	CASSSGTGDPVGNEKLFF	TGTGCCAGCAGCTCCGGGACAGGGGATCCAGTGGGTAATGAAAAACTGTTTTTT
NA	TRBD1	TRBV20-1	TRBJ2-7	CSAKSRDRGLHEQYF	TGCAGTGCCAAAAGTCGGGACAGGGGGCTCCACGAGCAGTACTTC
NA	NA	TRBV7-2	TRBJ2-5	CASSLDQVAQETQYF	TGTGCCAGCAGCTTGGACCAGGTCGCGCAAGAGACCCAGTACTTC
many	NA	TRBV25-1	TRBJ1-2	CASSERGLYGYTF	TGTGCCAGCAGTGAGAGGGGACTCTATGGCTACACCTTC
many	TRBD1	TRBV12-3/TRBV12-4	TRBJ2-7	CASSPRGQGSYEQYF	TGTGCCAGCAGTCCTCGGGGACAGGGTTCCTACGAGCAGTACTTC
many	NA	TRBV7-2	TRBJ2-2	CASSLGARNTGELFF	TGTGCCAGCAGCTTGGGGGCCAGGAACACCGGGGAGCTGTTTTTT
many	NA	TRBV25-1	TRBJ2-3	CASSDPARRAGADTQYF	TGTGCCAGCAGTGATCCCGCCCGCAGGGCTGGGGCAGATACGCAGTATTTT
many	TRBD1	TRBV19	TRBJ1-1	CASSIAAGGARGNEAFF	TGTGCCAGTAGTATAGCCGCAGGGGGCGCGAGGGGTAATGAAGCTTTCTTT
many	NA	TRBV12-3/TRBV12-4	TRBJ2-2	CASASGTPGELFF	TGTGCCAGCGCTTCCGGGACCCCCGGGGAGCTGTTTTTT
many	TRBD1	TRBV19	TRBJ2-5	CASRYRDRAQETQYF	TGTGCCAGTAGATACCGGGACAGGGCCCAAGAGACCCAGTACTTC
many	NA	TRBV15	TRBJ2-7	CATSSKRSGVNEQYF	TGTGCCACCAGCAGTAAAAGGTCAGGGGTTAACGAGCAGTACTTC
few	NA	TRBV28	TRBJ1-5	CASSLQLGGYQPQHF	TGTGCCAGCAGTTTACAACTCGGGGGATATCAGCCCCAGCATTTT
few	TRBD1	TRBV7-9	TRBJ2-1	CASSEGQWNHNEQFF	TGTGCCAGCAGCGAGGGACAGTGGAACCACAATGAGCAGTTCTTC
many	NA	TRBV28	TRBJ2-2	CAVIKESTGELFF	TGTGCCGTGATCAAGGAAAGCACCGGGGAGCTGTTTTTT
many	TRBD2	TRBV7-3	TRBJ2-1	CASSLGKLAGVGEQFF	TGTGCCAGCAGCTTAGGGAAACTAGCGGGGGTGGGTGAGCAGTTCTTC
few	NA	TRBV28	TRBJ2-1	CASGGWIGGVSNEQFF	TGTGCCAGCGGCGGATGGATCGGGGGAGTTTCAAATGAGCAGTTCTTC
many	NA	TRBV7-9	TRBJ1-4	CASSLGEANEKLFF	TGTGCCAGCAGCTTAGGGGAGGCTAATGAAAAACTGTTTTTT
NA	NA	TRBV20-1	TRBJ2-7	CSARPPGVKDEQYF	TGCAGTGCTAGACCCCCAGGGGTCAAGGACGAGCAGTACTTC
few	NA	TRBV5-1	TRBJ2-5	CASSGTRGLQETQYF	TGCGCCAGCAGCGGCACCCGGGGCCTCCAAGAGACCCAGTACTTC
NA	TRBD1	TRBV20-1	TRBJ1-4	CSAPGQGNEKLFF	TGCAGTGCCCCGGGACAGGGGAATGAAAAACTGTTTTTT
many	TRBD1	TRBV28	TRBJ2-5	CASSRAGGVETQYF	TGTGCCAGCAGTCGTGCAGGGGGCGTGGAGACCCAGTACTTC
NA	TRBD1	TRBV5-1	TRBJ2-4	CASSQGTASAKNIQYF	TGCGCCAGCAGCCAAGGGACAGCCTCCGCCAAAAACATTCAGTACTTC
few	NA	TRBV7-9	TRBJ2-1	CASSLREVGNEQFF	TGTGCCAGCAGCTTACGAGAGGTTGGCAATGAGCAGTTCTTC
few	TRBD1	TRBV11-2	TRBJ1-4	CASSGPGQGGEKLFF	TGTGCCAGCAGCGGACCGGGACAGGGGGGTGAAAAACTGTTTTTT
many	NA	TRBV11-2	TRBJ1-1	CASSSTTVNTEAFF	TGTGCCAGCAGCTCCACGACGGTGAACACTGAAGCTTTCTTT
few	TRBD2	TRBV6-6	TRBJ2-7	CASRLSGNPYEQYF	TGTGCCAGCAGGCTTAGCGGGAATCCCTACGAGCAGTACTTC